The entry below describes one T cell receptor (beta chain). The target of this receptor is not known. Within one base of it there is no much larger clone, and no base qualities were kept. TCR beta repertoires were profiled from peripheral blood of 13 young patients with multiple sclerosis to demonstrate the VDJtools post-analysis software. The multiple sclerosis patients were children and adolescents ranging in age from about 6 to 17 years. The library was produced with PCR. Sequencing instrument: Illumina HiSeq 2500. To reduce PCR and sequencing biases, unique molecular identifiers were incorporated into the TCR beta cDNA libraries. Per 1 to 10 million input T cells, some 500,000 cDNA molecules were obtained, such that each molecule approximated one T cell. The same protocol used for the earlier healthy control dataset was applied to prepare and sequence the patient libraries. Samples belonging to the same batch were prepared together, multiplexed and sequenced on a shared HiSeq lane. As for the authors' bioinformatics: MIGEC was used to process the raw barcoded reads, and molecular identifier groups with only a single read were discarded before consensus assembly and CDR3 extraction. Clonotype tables were post-analysed with VDJtools, normalizing diversity by down-sampling all datasets to the smallest sample size. To correct batch-related cross-sample contamination, repertoire overlap clustering matched CDR3 amino acid sequences but not nucleotide sequences. Clones were called with MiXCR by TCRdb after fastp trimmed the public reads at Q25, and only in-frame beta chains were retained. Every entry covers one CDR3 protein and lists the most common genes and DNA from its rows. The V and J calls and clone size are TCRdb's, not the authors'. Recorded for this sample are under 650,000 distinct CDR3 sequences; around 44% of them occurred a single time. The ten largest clones add up to around 1.7% of the sample.

The sample belongs to a study of post-analysis software for immune sequencing data (dated by TCRdb to about 2015). At the level of the whole study: Disease courses on record covered relapsing-remitting, secondary progressive and progressive-relapsing multiple sclerosis, though some patients had no subtype annotation. The patient repertoires were set against approximately 10 previously published healthy control repertoires from donors whose ages ranged from about 6 to 26 years. A subset of samples was prepared in parallel using single-end sample barcoding, then pooled and co-amplified after Illumina adapter ligation.

The investigation overall reported the following: Multiple sclerosis patients had significantly lower normalized Chao1 diversity than controls, a result that suggests substantial peripheral T-cell clonal expansion. The control group was slightly older than the multiple sclerosis patient group. When samples were clustered directly using the F measure, samples prepared in the same batch co-clustered strongly, which prompted a batch-effect correction. Significantly higher frequencies in patients than in controls were found for roughly 5 TRBV segments, including TRBV5-6, TRBV5-1 and TRBV20-1.

Trimming leaves V shorter by 4 bases and J shorter by 9 bases, with the junction holding 10 bases beyond the gene matches. CDR1 SGHRS and CDR2 YFSETQ were looked up in the germline V gene. The cysteine opens and the phenylalanine closes a CDR3 of 14 amino acids. Left in the record is the CDR3 DNA by itself, 42 bases read in frame from the first base. Sequencing was done on a sample of blood. The source of this sequence is a girl between 10 and 17 years old with multiple sclerosis. The rearranged segments are TRBV5-1 and TRBJ1-1, and 9 junction bases match TRBD1. For the CDR3, the sequence is CASSPGTGSSQAFF. Read as DNA, the sequence is TGCGCCAGCAGCCCTGGGACAGGGAGTTCGCAAGCTTTCTTT.